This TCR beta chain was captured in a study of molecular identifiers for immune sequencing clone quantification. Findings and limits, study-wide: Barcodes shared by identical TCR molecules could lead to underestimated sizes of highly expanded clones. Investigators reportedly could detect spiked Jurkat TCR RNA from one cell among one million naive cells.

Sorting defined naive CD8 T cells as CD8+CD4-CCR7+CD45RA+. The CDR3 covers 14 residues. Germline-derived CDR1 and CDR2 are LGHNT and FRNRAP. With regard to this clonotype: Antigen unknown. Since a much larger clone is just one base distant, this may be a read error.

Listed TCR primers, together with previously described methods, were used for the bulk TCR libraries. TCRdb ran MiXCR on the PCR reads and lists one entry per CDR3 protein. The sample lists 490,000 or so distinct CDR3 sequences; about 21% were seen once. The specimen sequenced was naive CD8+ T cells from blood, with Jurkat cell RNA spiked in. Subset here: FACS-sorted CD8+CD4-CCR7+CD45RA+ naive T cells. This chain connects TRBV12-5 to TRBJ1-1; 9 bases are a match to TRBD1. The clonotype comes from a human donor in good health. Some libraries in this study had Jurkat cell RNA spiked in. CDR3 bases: TGTACTAGTGGTCTGGGGACAGGGCGGACTGAAGCTTTCTTT. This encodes CTSGLGTGRTEAFF. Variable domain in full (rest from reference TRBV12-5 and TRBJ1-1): DARVTQTPRHKVTEMGQEVTMRCQPILGHNTVFWYRQTMMQGLELLAYFRNRAPLDDSGMPKDRFSAEMPDATLATLKIQPSEPRDSAVYFCTSGLGTGRTEAFFGQGTRLTVV.